This T cell receptor beta chain originates from a study of blood T cell repertoires in COVID-19 (dated by TCRdb to about 2020). Concerning the study at large: Samples covering the acute and convalescent phases of COVID-19 were provided by collaborators in the United States, Italy and Spain. The material from the prospective study consisted of cDNA or gDNA derived from T cells, B-cell-depleted T cells, or PBMCs. Deeply sampled blood TCRbeta repertoires from subjects exposed to, actively infected with, or recovered from COVID-19 were included in the dataset. The repertoires were released in a freely available public database meant as a resource for research on the immune response to SARS-CoV-2. Samples came from the ongoing ImmuneRACE study (first 160 participants) plus 1,254 subjects from 6 global collaborators. A de-identified subject ID, COVID-19 status, age in years and sex were almost always included in the sample metadata. Where available, HLA class I and class II types were taken from metadata supplied by the sample provider and were not determined by assay-based typing.

Trimming takes 0 bases from V and 0 bases from J, and the germline ends sit 15 bases apart. Sequences KGHDR (CDR1) and SFDVKD (CDR2) are obtained from the germline V gene. Including cysteine and phenylalanine, the CDR3 has 18 amino acids. Only the CDR3 portion is preserved as DNA: 54 bases, with reading frame beginning at the first base. Paper-wide results and their limitations: The amount of clinical and demographic metadata varied by source and participant and was provided uncurated.

To note about this clone: The antigen this receptor binds is unknown. Base quality data are lacking; no much larger clone is found one base away.

Each collaborating institution followed its own protocols to collect whole blood in K2EDTA tubes. For TCRbeta analysis, collaborator samples were shipped as frozen whole blood, as isolated PBMCs, or as DNA extracted from either sample type. TCRbeta CDR3 regions were amplified from genomic DNA using the immunoSEQ Assay, a bias-controlled multiplex PCR. For the original study's pipeline: The number of nucleated cells in each sample was estimated from the amplification of reference gene primers within the assay. To quantify the absolute abundance of each unique TCRbeta CDR3 rearrangement, sequence reads were collapsed and filtered. Productive Simpson clonality was computed per sample as the square root of Simpson's diversity index over productive rearrangements. The table comes from immuneACCESS by way of TCRdb, which keeps in-frame sequences with V and J called. Part of the clones is missing from these tables; in studies checked, under half for an unresolved V gene and the rest for unknown reasons. The V and J calls and the clone size are those of that table, but D and trimming were determined from the DNA. This sample gives about 160,000 clones in total; approximately 95% of them show up just once. 4.6% of the sample rests with the top ten.

The chain is encoded by TRBV24-1 joined to TRBJ2-3, and perhaps TRBD2 as D gene, on 5 matching bases. Specimen: peripheral blood. The sequence came from a woman in her forties or fifties with acute or convalescent COVID-19. The CDR3 has the sequence CATSDLNHSEASTDTQYF. The nucleotide sequence is given as TGTGCCACCAGTGATTTGAATCATAGCGAAGCTAGCACAGATACGCAGTATTTT.